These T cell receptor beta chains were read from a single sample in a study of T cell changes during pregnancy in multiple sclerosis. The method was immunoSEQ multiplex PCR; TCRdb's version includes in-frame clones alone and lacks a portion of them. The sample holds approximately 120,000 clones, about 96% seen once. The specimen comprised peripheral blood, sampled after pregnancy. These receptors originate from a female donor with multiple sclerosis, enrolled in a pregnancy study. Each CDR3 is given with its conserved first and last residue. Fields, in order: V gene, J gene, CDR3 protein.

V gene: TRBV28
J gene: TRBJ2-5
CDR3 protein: CASTPGVAGGETQYF

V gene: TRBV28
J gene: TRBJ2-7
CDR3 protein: CASRPSRDRGDEQYF

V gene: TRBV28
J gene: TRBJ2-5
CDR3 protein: CASPPLARNQETQYF

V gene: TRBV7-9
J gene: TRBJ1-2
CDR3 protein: CASNRDTDGYTF

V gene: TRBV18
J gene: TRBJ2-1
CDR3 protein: CASSPPGQGLNEQFF

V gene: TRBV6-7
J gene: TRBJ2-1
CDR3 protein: CATGQGGFF

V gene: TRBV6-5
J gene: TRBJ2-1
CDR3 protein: CASSFDNRLHNEQFF

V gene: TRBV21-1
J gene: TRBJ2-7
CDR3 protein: CAIECPRTEGTSGRDNVYEQYF

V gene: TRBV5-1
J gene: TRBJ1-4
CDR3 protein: CASSLGTGFQLFF

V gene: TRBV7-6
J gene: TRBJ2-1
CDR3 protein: CASSSGLAWDEQFF

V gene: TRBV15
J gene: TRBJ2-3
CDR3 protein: CATSIPQGRGTDTQYF

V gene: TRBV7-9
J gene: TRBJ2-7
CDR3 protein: CASSPNGLASYEQYF

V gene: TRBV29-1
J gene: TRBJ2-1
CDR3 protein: CSGGLAGVGYNEQFF

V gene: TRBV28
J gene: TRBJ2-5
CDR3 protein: CASSRGISHQETQYF

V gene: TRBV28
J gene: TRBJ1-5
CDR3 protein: CASSRTGEGNQPQHF

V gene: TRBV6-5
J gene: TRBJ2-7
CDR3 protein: CASSYASDRAYEQYF

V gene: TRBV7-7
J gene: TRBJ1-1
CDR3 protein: CASSVDRNTEAFF

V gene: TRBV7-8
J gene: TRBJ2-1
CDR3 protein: CASSPRGAAGDLSNEQFF

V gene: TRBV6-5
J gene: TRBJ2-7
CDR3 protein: CASSYGGREDEQYF

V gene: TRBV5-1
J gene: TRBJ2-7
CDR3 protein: CASMVTRDRAYEQYF

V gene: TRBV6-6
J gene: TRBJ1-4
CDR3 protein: CASSSPESMTNEKLFF

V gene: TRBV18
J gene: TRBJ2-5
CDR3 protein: CASSPRQRPATQYF

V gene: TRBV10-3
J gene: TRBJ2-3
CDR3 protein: CAISGILNTQYF

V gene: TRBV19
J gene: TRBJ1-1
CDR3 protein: CASSIMFNTEAFF

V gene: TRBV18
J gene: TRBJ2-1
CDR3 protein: CASSLDLGDNEQFF

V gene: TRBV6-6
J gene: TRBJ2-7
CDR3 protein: CASRQGNEQYF

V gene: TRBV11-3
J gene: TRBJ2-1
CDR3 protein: CASSNHEGLAGAVEQFF

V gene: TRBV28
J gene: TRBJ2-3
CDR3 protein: CASRDGRLRRRHTDTQYF

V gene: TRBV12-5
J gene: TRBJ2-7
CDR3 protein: CASAQALGRGYEQYF

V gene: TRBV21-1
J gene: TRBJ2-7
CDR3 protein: CASSKWAGGIHEQYF

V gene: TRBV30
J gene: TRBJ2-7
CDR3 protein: CAWSLDRWGAGAYEQYF

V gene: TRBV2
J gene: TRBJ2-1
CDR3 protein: CASKILAGGTDEQFF

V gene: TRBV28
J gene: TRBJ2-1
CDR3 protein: CASSLPGLAGDIEQFF

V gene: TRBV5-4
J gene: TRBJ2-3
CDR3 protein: CASSLRGTPHTQYF

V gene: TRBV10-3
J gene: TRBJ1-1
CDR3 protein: CAALTGTGEAFF

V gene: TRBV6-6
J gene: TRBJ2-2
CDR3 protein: CASSRGQGGAGELFF

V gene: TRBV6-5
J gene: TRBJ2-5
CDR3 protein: CASRQFFQETQYF

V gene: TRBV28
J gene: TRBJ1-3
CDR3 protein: CASSTEIGTIYF

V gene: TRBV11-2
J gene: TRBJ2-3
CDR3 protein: CASSLDADTQYF

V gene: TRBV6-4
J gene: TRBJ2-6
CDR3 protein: CASSREGTGANVLTF

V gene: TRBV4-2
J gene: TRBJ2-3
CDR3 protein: CASSQRSGRPDTQYF

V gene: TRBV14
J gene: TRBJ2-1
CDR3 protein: CASSPLGLAGGSYNEQFF

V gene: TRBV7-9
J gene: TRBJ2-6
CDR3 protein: CASRSTVSSGANVLTF

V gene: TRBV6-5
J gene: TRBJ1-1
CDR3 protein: CASSYSARRGTEAFF

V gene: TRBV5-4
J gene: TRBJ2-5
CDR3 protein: CASSSGQMKETQYF

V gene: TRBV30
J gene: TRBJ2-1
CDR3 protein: CAWTLYNEQFF

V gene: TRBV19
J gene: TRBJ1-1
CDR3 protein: CASSISSGTGGVGTEAFF

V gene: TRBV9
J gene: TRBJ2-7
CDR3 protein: CASSVAGNEQYF

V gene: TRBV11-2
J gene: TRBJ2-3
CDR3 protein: CASSLVLAATDTQYF

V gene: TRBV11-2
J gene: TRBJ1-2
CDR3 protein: CASSLKSGYGYTF

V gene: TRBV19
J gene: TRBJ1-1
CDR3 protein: CASSIGRNTEAFF

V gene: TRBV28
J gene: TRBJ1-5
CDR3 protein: CASSLPGQGAWSNQPQHF